One sample yielded the 20 T cell receptor beta chains listed below, sequenced in a study of T cells in Graves' hyperthyroidism and ophthalmopathy. Researchers took RNA transcripts and amplified the TCR beta CDR3 regions from them. Using the HTBI primer set, a first-round RT-PCR was run on the TCR CDR3. TCRdb reanalysed the multiplex PCR reads using MiXCR and keeps one entry per CDR3 protein. The profile shows over 500,000 distinct CDR3 sequences, roughly 15% of them singletons. Sequenced material: blood. These receptors all stem from a woman in her 40s with Graves' hyperthyroidism.

This clonotype came up many times. The rearrangement joins TRBV28 to TRBJ1-4; a possible D gene is TRBD1 (6 bases). CDR3 length equals 14 residues. CDR1 MDHEN and CDR2 SYDVKM come from the germline V gene. Trimming took 5 bases from V and 11 from J, leaving 18 bases between them. DNA of the CDR3: TGTGCCAGCAGTCGGGACACCCAGAGTTGGAAACTGTTTTTT. Translated, it gives CASSRDTQSWKLFF.

J is TRBJ1-2 and V is TRBV5-5; D gene ambiguous. The CDR3 spans 13 residues. The V gene's germline CDR1 is SGHKS and CDR2 YYEKEE (reference sequence). Trimming took off 1 base at V and 7 bases at J, with 11 bases between the two ends. The CDR3 spells CASSLSREGGYTF. The CDR3 bases are TGTGCCAGCAGCTTGTCCCGGGAAGGTGGCTACACCTTC.

This clonotype was counted only a few times. The chain recombines TRBV5-5 with TRBJ2-7, with 14 bases identical to TRBD2. The trim removed 4 bases at V and 3 bases at J, leaving 6 bases unmatched. Germline CDR1 and CDR2: SGHKS and YYEKEE (reference sequence). The CDR3 consists of 16 residues. Here the CDR3 reads CASSPGTSGGVYEQYF. DNA for the CDR3: TGTGCCAGCAGCCCCGGGACTAGCGGGGGAGTCTACGAGCAGTACTTC.

The table lists this clonotype with many counts. The rearrangement joins TRBV11-2 to TRBJ1-6; D is uncertain. With 5 bases removed from V and 8 bases from J, the gap between germline ends came to 10 bases. This CDR3 has 13 residues. CDR1 is SGHAT and CDR2 is FQNNGV in the germline V gene. As DNA, the CDR3 is TGTGCCAGCAGCCTCCCCGTCGATTCACCCCTCCACTTT. Protein sequence: CASSLPVDSPLHF.

This clonotype was seen repeatedly, ten times or more. The V gene is TRBV4-1, the J gene TRBJ1-5; D not certain. The germline V and J ends were trimmed by 0 bases and 9 bases, with 12 bases remaining between them. This CDR3 has 14 residues. Looked up from germline, CDR1 is MGHRA and CDR2 is YSYEKL. For the CDR3, the DNA is TGCGCCAGCAGCCAAGACGCACTTACGGGGCCCCAGCATTTT. Translation gives CASSQDALTGPQHF.

In its sample, this clonotype was seen many times. This sequence joins TRBV5-1 and TRBJ2-7, with D possibly being TRBD1 (6 bases). CDR1 and CDR2 (germline): SGHRS, YFSETQ. Trimming left V 7 bases short and J 0 bases short, with 17 bases between. This CDR3 spans 15 amino acids. CDR3 nucleotide sequence: TGCGCCAGCGGCTGGGGGCAGGAGCCCTCCTACGAGCAGTACTTC. It encodes CASGWGQEPSYEQYF.

This clonotype was counted many times. V usage is TRBV18 and J usage is TRBJ2-7, with D perhaps TRBD1 (6 bases). CDR1 is KGHSH, CDR2 LQKENI, per germline. The CDR3 has 14 amino acids. Trimming stripped 6 bases from V and 2 bases from J, with 14 bases between. CDR3 bases: TGTGCCAGCTCGCCCCGGGACACCACCTACGAGCAGTACTTC. Encoded protein: CASSPRDTTYEQYF.

Ten or more counts support this clonotype. V and J are TRBV3-1 and TRBJ2-5, with D unclear. Trimming cost V 1 base and J 1 base, with 1 base left between them. The germline gives CDR1 LGHDT, CDR2 YNNKEL (reference sequence). This CDR3 comprises 12 residues. The CDR3 DNA is TGTGCCAGCAGCCAAGGCCAAGAGACCCAGTACTTC. Amino acids: CASSQGQETQYF.

At least ten counts were recorded for this clonotype. The chain carries TRBV5-1 and TRBJ2-7; possibly TRBD1 for D (6 bases). The V end lost 4 bases, the J end lost 1 base, and 9 bases lay between the germline ends. The CDR3 runs 13 residues. Germline CDR1 reads SGHRS; CDR2 reads YFSETQ. The CDR3, as DNA: TGCGCCAGCAGCACTGGACAGTCCTACGAGCAGTACTTC. Translating gives CASSTGQSYEQYF.

This clonotype was picked up one time. One base away lies a much larger clone, so this may be a sequencing read error. V usage is TRBV10-3 and J usage is TRBJ2-1; perhaps TRBD1 as D (7 bases). The CDR3 has 13 amino acids. V was shortened by 11 bases and J by 5 bases, with 16 bases between the two germline ends. The V gene's germline CDR1 is ENHRY and CDR2 SYGVKD. The CDR3 region has the DNA TGTGCCGTCGGGGGACAGTACAACAATGAGCAGTTCTTC. Its protein product is CAVGGQYNNEQFF.

This clonotype was found many times. The chain joins TRBV3-1 to TRBJ1-3; no definite D call. CDR1 is LGHDT and CDR2 is YNNKEL in the germline V gene (reference sequence). This CDR3 region has 18 residues. The V end lost 1 base, the J end lost 0 bases, and 16 bases lay between the germline ends. This chain's CDR3 is CASSQGATGLSSGNTIYF. The CDR3, as DNA: TGTGCCAGCAGCCAAGGAGCCACCGGCTTAAGCTCTGGAAACACCATATATTTT.

The rearrangement links TRBV12-3 or TRBV12-4 to TRBJ1-2; 7 positions agree with TRBD1. V shed 7 bases and J 0 bases; nucleotides not matched to a gene: 5. The CDR3 is 14 residues long. The CDR3 loop reads CASKMGQTNYGYTF. CDR3 DNA: TGTGCCAGCAAAATGGGACAGACTAACTATGGCTACACCTTC.

This clonotype was recorded at least ten times. The V call is TRBV30, the J call TRBJ1-1; weak D call: TRBD1 (5 bases). The V end was cut by 8 bases, the J end by 1 base, with 14 bases between. Germline CDR1 GTSNPN, CDR2 SVGIG (reference sequence). The CDR3 totals 13 residues. This CDR3 is CARKNGGNTEAFF. The CDR3 bases are TGTGCCCGAAAAAATGGGGGGAACACTGAAGCTTTCTTT. Full variable domain (missing parts from reference TRBV30 and TRBJ1-1): SQTIHQWPATLVQPVGSPLSLECTVEGTSNPNLYWYRQAAGRGLQLLFYSVGIGQISSEVPQNLSASRPQDRQFILSSKKLLLSDSGFYLCARKNGGNTEAFFGQGTRLTVV.

This clonotype has at least ten counts. J is TRBJ2-5 and V is TRBV7-9; perhaps TRBD2 as D (5 bases). Germline V lookup: CDR1 SEHNR, CDR2 FQNEAQ (reference sequence). The V end lost 5 bases, the J end lost 4 bases, and 14 bases lay between the germline ends. The CDR3 runs to 14 residues. CDR3 DNA sequence: TGTGCCAGCAGCCCAGGCTCTGCGGGAGAGACCCAGTACTTC. As protein: CASSPGSAGETQYF.

The rearrangement joins TRBV6-1 to TRBJ2-2; TRBD1 aligns across 7 bases. V trimming: 6 bases; J trimming: 4 bases; junction bases outside the gene matches: 8. Germline CDR1 MNHNS, CDR2 SASEGT. This CDR3 is 15 amino acids long. CDR3 protein: CASRKGASLTGELFF. DNA of the CDR3: TGTGCCAGCAGGAAGGGGGCTAGCCTCACCGGGGAGCTGTTTTTT.

This clonotype was seen a few times. The V and J genes are TRBV4-1 and TRBJ2-1, with D tentatively TRBD2 (6 bases). CDR3 size: 17 residues. The V gene's germline CDR1 is MGHRA and CDR2 YSYEKL. The germline V and J ends were trimmed by 0 bases and 2 bases, with 14 bases remaining between them. CDR3 bases: TGCGCCAGCAGCCAAGATAGGTTACTAGCAACCTACAATGAGCAGTTCTTC. Amino acids: CASSQDRLLATYNEQFF.

The J gene is TRBJ2-3, the V gene TRBV7-9, with 14 nucleotides matching TRBD2. Germline values: CDR1 SEHNR, CDR2 FQNEAQ (reference sequence). The CDR3 is 22 residues long. V was pared by 5 bases and J by 5 bases, with 24 bases of the junction left unmatched. CDR3 sequence: CASSPPLALGLAGEKKKDTQYF. As DNA, the CDR3 is TGTGCCAGCAGCCCCCCCCTCGCCCTGGGACTAGCGGGAGAAAAAAAAAAAGATACGCAGTATTTT.

This clonotype was observed a handful of times. The V gene is TRBV28, the J gene TRBJ2-7; D unclear. CDR3 length equals 13 residues. Germline V CDR1 and CDR2: MDHEN, SYDVKM. The V end was cut by 8 bases, the J end by 2 bases, with 13 bases between. DNA for the CDR3: TGTGCCAGCGGCGAAGAGGCTCCCTACGAGCAGTACTTC. It yields the protein CASGEEAPYEQYF.

This clonotype was detected a few times. The genes are TRBV19 and TRBJ2-1; TRBD2 aligns across 13 bases. After removal of 5 bases from V and 8 bases from J, the junction contained 6 bases not matched to a gene. The CDR3 runs to 15 residues. In germline, CDR1 is LNHDA, CDR2 SQIVND (reference sequence). The CDR3: CASSELAGGFHEQFF. Written as DNA, the CDR3 is TGTGCCAGTAGTGAACTAGCGGGAGGGTTCCATGAGCAGTTCTTC.

This clonotype was counted ten times or more. The chain carries TRBV12-3 or TRBV12-4 and TRBJ1-2, with 7 bases identical to TRBD1. Trimming at V came to 4 bases and at J to 7 bases, leaving 9 bases not matched to a gene. The CDR3 loop spans 14 amino acids. The CDR3 region has the DNA TGTGCCAGCAGTTCCCGGACAGGCGGGGGTGGCTACACCTTC. It yields the protein CASSSRTGGGGYTF.